This TCR beta chain emerged from a study of beta chain features in type 1 diabetes. Study-wide points: A greater similarity of naive, central memory and Treg TCRB repertoires was seen among patients than among healthy donors. A definitive answer on HLA type influencing TCRB rearrangement was not reached here.

This clone was seen a few times. Its antigen is unidentified. As every portion of the isolated RNA was reverse transcribed, the sequencing read expressed TCRB transcripts. This table comes from immunoSEQ multiplex PCR, and its TCRdb copy is limited to in-frame clones, with some not included. Of 600,000 to 650,000 clones detected, less than 20% appear once; the ten largest clones hold 0.07% to 0.095%. The ends were cut back, 3 bases at V and 5 bases at J, with 17 bases in the middle. Looked up from germline, CDR1 is ENHRY and CDR2 is SYGVKD. There are 16 residues in the CDR3. Source material: naive CD4+ T cells from blood. This receptor was taken from a man between 18 and 29 years old in good health. The chain couples TRBV10-3 to TRBJ1-5, with a weak D call TRBD1 (6 bases). Here the CDR3 DNA reads TGTGCCATCAGTGAACCTGGAGTGGGGGCACATCAGCCCCAGCATTTT. Translation: CAISEPGVGAHQPQHF.